This T cell receptor beta chain emerged from a study of cytomegalovirus exposure and HLA in healthy donors (dated by TCRdb to the late 2010s). With respect to the entire study: In an earlier analysis of roughly 590 of the donors, 250 to 350 Gb of sequence data and some 100 million unique TCR beta sequences from about 179 million T cells were reported. Around 330 gigabases of sequencing data and 70 million to 95 million unique TCR sequences made up an early release that covered over 550 HLA-typed donors. Of the 300 to 400 genotyped donors, over 70% fell in the genetic ancestry cluster associated with self-reported Caucasian donors. The aim of the study was to test whether cataloging public T cell receptors could identify signatures of past pathogen exposure. Using immunosequencing, the study profiled T cell repertoires from 666 subjects and related those repertoires to cytomegalovirus serostatus. A separate validation cohort of more than 100 different subjects was used in addition to the 666-subject first cohort. The study combined high-throughput TCR immunosequencing, statistical association of individual TCRs with disease status, and machine learning to predict cytomegalovirus infection status. To study patterns of TCR occurrence, a later analysis re-analyzed previously published TCR beta repertoires from around 660 donors and added high-resolution HLA genotyping. Rather than drawing on any new phenotypic data, the later analysis identified candidate immune exposures from TCR beta sequences and the way those sequences occurred across donors. In an earlier analysis of over 550 of the donors, high-throughput TCR beta sequencing was used to judge whether each TCR beta V gene segment behaved as functional or pseudogenic. Donor age, sex, ethnicity and CMV serostatus were compiled together with the repertoire data. A later genetic analysis took genome-wide SNP genotypes for about three fifths of the 666 donors and used that subset as a discovery cohort. All discovery cohort repertoires had been generated using a single sequencing platform. HLA typing included class I and class II loci at four-digit resolution. The number of donors typed differed by locus, with 629-630 for A, B, C, DRB1 and DQB1, about 500 for DQA1, 600 to 610 for DPA1, and around 460 for DPB1. Because of strong linkage in the cohort, four or five DR-DQ haplotypes were treated as single units for association and clustering. Among roughly 400 genotyped donors of the cohort, an average of about 220,000 unique TCR beta nucleotide sequences was sequenced per donor, of which roughly 17% were non-productive.

Points the paper makes about the study in general: A later genetic analysis associated a missense DCLRE1C variant with V-gene and J-gene trimming of TCR beta chains, and an independent cohort replicated the association. Linkage disequilibrium might explain the correlated functional status among segregating V segments, but an unknown experimental factor could not be excluded. Broadly in line with IMGT annotations, most TCR beta V segments showed up in productive rearrangements about 87% or about 30% of the time in an earlier analysis of under 700 of the donors. In both the original and validation cohorts, the classifier was reported to diagnose cytomegalovirus status with high specificity and sensitivity. HLA typing was unavailable for some donors at each locus, so association tests used only the typed subset. A further reported finding was that TCR beta sequences accurately predicted the HLA-A and HLA-B alleles for most subjects in the first cohort. Immune exposure information for the cohort was limited to CMV serostatus. Most TCR sequences were observed very rarely across donors, whereas some public TCRs were present in many individuals. In vitro tests confirmed that a few of the cytomegalovirus-associated TCR beta chains recognize cytomegalovirus antigens. It was suggested by the authors that the approach could potentially be generalized to other disease states and immunological phenotypes. The presence/absence analyses assumed that sequencing depth was roughly uniform across donors, and that assumption may not be true. In a later analysis, several top co-occurrence clusters were reported to appear linked to parvovirus B19, influenza, CMV and Epstein-Barr virus. This cohort had only TCR beta chains sequenced, and the lack of alpha or paired-chain data limited which features could be detected. When HLA alleles, especially DR and DQ, strongly co-occurred, TCR associations were difficult to assign to individual alleles. The study listed 150 to 200 TCR beta chains as associated with cytomegalovirus. A cluster of highly shared sequence variants was judged likely to represent a technical artifact of the sequencing pipeline. Over 15 rarely observed V segments, including chromosome 9 orphons, were excluded from the earlier analysis of a few hundred of the donors because counts were too low. In a later analysis, HLA-associated TCR beta chains showed more clonal expansion and lower generation probabilities than non-associated chains that were equally common. Some IMGT-functional V segments, including TRBV6-2 and TRBV6-3, could not be distinguished by the 87-base-pair reads and were therefore excluded. Most CMV-associated TCR beta chains appeared to be HLA-restricted in a later analysis, and the HLA associations seemed to be driven largely by CMV exposure. In a later analysis, the rate of TCR association differed among HLA loci, with DRB1 alleles having the most associated TCRs and HLA-C alleles having the fewest. At a false discovery rate of 0.05, a later analysis linked under 20,000 TCR beta sequences to specific HLA alleles. Compared with the approximately 670-donor mean, donors in an Asian-associated ancestry cluster had fewer N-insertions in productive TCRs, according to a later genetic analysis.

CDR1 and CDR2 (SGHAT, FQDESV) derive from the germline V gene (reference sequence). The CDR3 runs 14 amino acids, cysteine and phenylalanine included. Solely the CDR3 DNA is kept, with 42 bases framed from the first base. Cut back by 6 bases and 5 bases, the V and J ends lie 15 bases apart. In total, roughly 670 healthy bone marrow donors made up the cohort. At the time of sampling, every cohort member was nominally healthy, though immune exposures that went unrecorded were likely present. The donor tested CMV seronegative and was one of the 352 seronegative cohort members. A peripheral blood sample was collected from each donor, and TCR beta sequencing was performed on peripheral blood mononuclear cells. Genomic DNA was extracted from the blood cell samples with the Qiagen DNeasy Blood Extraction Kit. Libraries came from the immunoSEQ multiplex PCR assay. A mixture of 60 forward primers for TCR Vbeta segments and 13 reverse primers for TCR Jbeta segments was used in the multiplex PCR. The CDR3 region of rearranged TCR beta genes was amplified from genomic DNA with a multiplex PCR assay. On the Illumina HiSeq System, the amplified TCR beta libraries were sequenced as 87-base-pair reads. Per the source publication's procedure: Across the 500 to 850 repertoires, a later analysis counted tens of millions of unique TCR beta chains, roughly 11 million of which were shared by at least two donors. A nearest-neighbor algorithm error-corrected the raw reads and collapsed the reads into unique sequences, merging closely related sequences to remove PCR and sequencing errors. To assign V, D and J gene segments, CDR3 sequences were aligned to IMGT reference sequences. Each retained sequence needed at least a six-nucleotide match to both a V gene segment and a J gene segment. A rearrangement was called productive if the CDR3 had no stop codons and remained in frame with V and J, and every other rearrangement was called non-productive. Following IMGT convention, CDR3 was defined as the stretch from the second conserved V-encoded cysteine to the conserved J-encoded phenylalanine. The earlier analysis of 587 of the donors excluded any sequence lacking an unambiguous match to a single V gene segment. In an earlier analysis of approximately 590 of the donors, a V segment was called functional when productive rearrangements were above 56.7%, and segregating when the standard deviation between donors exceeded 5%. A statistical classification framework was developed to diagnose cytomegalovirus status using the catalog of TCR beta chain sequences. V and J gene assignment, in a later analysis, came from comparing TCR nucleotide sequences with IMGT/GENE-DB human TR gene sequences. The TCRdist pipeline was used in a later analysis to assign CDR3 sequences and most-parsimonious VDJ recombination scenarios. In a later analysis, each TCR beta chain was defined by its CDR3 amino acid sequence together with its V-gene family, and reads without a unique V-gene family were excluded. A later analysis removed roughly 590 highly shared, low-generation-probability nucleotide sequences to deal with suspected cross-contamination and a sequencing artifact. In a later analysis, a clonal expansion index was calculated for each public chain from normalized within-repertoire ranks of inferred template counts. In a later analysis, generation probabilities were computed using a VDJ recombination model fitted to out-of-frame rearrangements, and the results were checked against IGoR. A later analysis scored TCR-TCR, TCR-HLA and TCR-CMV co-occurrence with hypergeometric tests, applying a repertoire-size bias correction to TCR pairs. False discovery rates were estimated in a later analysis by permuting HLA or CMV assignments 20 times. In a later analysis, co-occurring TCRs were grouped with DBSCAN, and TCRdist sequence similarity was added when clustering was performed within HLA-allele-positive subsets. Repertoires with fewer than 30,000 or more than 120,000 public chains were left out of co-occurrence clustering, as were about 5 repertoires with anomalous nucleotide sharing. TCRdb obtained this table from immuneACCESS and retained in-frame rearrangements with V and J assigned. These tables miss some clones; where compared with another copy, unresolved V genes account for less than half of the shortfall, and the remainder is unexplained. The V and J calls and clone size were taken over from that table, and D and trimming were inferred from the DNA. This sample gives 150,000 to 180,000 clones in total; 60% to 85% of them show up just once. Clones ranked in the top ten supply roughly 4.2% of the sample.

Concerning this clone: It has no known antigen specificity. No much larger clone exists at a distance of one base, and base qualities are not known.

The source material was PBMCs. In this chain, TRBV11-1 is recombined with TRBJ2-3; no D gene can be assigned with confidence. This clonotype was obtained from a woman aged 40-49 years in good health and CMV-seronegative. The sequence in DNA is TGTGCCAGCAGTCTCGACCCGCGAGGAGATACGCAGTATTTT. Protein translation: CASSLDPRGDTQYF.